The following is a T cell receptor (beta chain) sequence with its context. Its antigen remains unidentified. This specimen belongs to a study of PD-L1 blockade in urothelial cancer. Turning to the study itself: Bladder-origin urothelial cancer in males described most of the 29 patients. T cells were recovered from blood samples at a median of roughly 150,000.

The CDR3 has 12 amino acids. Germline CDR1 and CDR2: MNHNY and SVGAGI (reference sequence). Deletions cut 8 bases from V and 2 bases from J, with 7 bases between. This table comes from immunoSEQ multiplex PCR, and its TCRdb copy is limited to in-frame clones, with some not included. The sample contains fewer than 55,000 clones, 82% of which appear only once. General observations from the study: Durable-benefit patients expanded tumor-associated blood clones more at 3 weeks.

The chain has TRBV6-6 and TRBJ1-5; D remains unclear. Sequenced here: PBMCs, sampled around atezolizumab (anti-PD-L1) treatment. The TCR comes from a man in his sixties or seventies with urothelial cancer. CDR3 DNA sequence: TGTGCCAGCCGTCGGGGCAATCAGCCCCAGCATTTT. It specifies CASRRGNQPQHF.